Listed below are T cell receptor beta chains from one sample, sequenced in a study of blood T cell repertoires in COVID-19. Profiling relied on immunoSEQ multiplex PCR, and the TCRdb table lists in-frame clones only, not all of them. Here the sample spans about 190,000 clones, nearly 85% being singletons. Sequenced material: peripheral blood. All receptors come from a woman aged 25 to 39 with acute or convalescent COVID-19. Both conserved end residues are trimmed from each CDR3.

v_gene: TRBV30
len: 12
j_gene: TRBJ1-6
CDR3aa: AWDRTGLDSPLH

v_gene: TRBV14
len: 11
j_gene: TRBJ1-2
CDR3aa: ASSQVRRSVHT

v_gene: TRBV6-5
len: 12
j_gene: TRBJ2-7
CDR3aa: ASSTDRGPYEQY

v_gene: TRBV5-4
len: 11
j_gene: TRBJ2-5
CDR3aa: ASRLGLQETQY

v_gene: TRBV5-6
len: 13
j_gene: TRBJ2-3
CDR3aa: ASSETSGGGYTQY

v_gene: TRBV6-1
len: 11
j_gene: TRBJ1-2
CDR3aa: ASSDTAEGGYT

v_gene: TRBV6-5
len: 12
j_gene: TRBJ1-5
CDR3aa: ASRHGGKASAQH

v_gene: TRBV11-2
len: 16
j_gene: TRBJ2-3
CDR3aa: ASGDWPQGAVGTDTQY

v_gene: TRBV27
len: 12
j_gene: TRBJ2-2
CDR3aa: ASKGQYFTGELF

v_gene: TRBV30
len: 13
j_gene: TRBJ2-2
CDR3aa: AWSASGRYHGELF

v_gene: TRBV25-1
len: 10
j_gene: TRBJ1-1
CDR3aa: ASSNFGTEAF

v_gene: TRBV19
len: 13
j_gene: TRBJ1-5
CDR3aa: ASSPEEGRDQPQH

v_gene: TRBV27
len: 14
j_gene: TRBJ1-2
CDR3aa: ASSPGQGAVYYGYT

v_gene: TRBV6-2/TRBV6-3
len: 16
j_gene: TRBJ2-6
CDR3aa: ASSYVGGRSSGANVLT

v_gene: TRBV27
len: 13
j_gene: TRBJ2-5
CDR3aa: ASSLLAGGQETQY

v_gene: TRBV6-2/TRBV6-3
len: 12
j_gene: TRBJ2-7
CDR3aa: ASSYGTSAYEQY

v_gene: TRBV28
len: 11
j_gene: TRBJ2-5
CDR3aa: ASTPDYQETQY